This TCR beta chain came from a study of T cells in Graves' hyperthyroidism and ophthalmopathy (dated by TCRdb to about 2019). Study-wide context: TCR V-J signatures able to tell the groups apart were searched for in a discovery cohort of 100 or so patients, of whom more than 40 had Graves' ophthalmopathy and 55 to 60 had stable Graves' hyperthyroidism. Whether ophthalmopathy could be predicted prospectively was tested in an independent validation cohort made up of under 20 hyperthyroidism patients plus 17 patients who later progressed to ophthalmopathy. The 95 to 100 discovery patients were divided at random into training and test sets in a 7:3 ratio. Thyroid tissue and blood T-cell repertoires from more than five Graves' hyperthyroidism patients were also compared in the study. Following sampling, methimazole starting at 30 mg daily was given to hyperthyroidism patients, and high-dose intravenous methylprednisolone was given to ophthalmopathy patients. The paper describes TCR Vbeta CDR3 sequencing of 135 peripheral blood samples, made up of 43 ophthalmopathy patients, roughly 75 hyperthyroidism patients and 17 progressor patients. Overall study outcomes, separate from this receptor: In validation, progression to ophthalmopathy was predicted by the model with around 70% sensitivity and around 75% specificity, a median of approximately 6.5 months before onset. Blood samples also contained most of the expanded thyroid clonotypes (frequency above 0.001), which suggests that blood repertoires may reflect thyroid immune responses. Ophthalmopathy was separated from stable hyperthyroidism by a 13 V-J signature model, with about 88% sensitivity and around 81% specificity obtained in cross-validation and 80%/75% obtained in testing. Sample size was not statistically predetermined, and investigators were not blinded to group allocation.

Any patient with an uncontrolled infection, another autoimmune disease, pregnancy or lactation was excluded. Clinical symptoms, serum thyroxine and TRAb, thyroid ultrasound, and orbital computed tomography formed the basis for the diagnoses. Total RNA was extracted with Trizol reagent, and quality was checked on an Agilent 2100 Bioanalyzer. As regards this clonotype: What antigen it recognizes has not been identified. No base-level quality is on record; no much larger clone is a single base apart.

TCR beta CDR3 regions were amplified from RNA transcripts. The TCR CDR3 was subjected to a first round of RT-PCR using the HTBI primer set and the Qiagen OneStep RT-PCR kit. A second multiplex PCR round built the libraries, followed by size selection and purification. Sequencing of the libraries was done on an Illumina HiSeq2000 using paired-end 100 bp reads. Regarding the original processing steps: Raw data were processed with SOAPnuke, discarding reads with adapters, uncalled bases, mean Phred below 15, or no exact constant-primer or identifier match. High-quality paired reads were merged with COPE v1.2.5, and unique nucleotide sequences were defined as clonotypes. Clonotypes were aligned to IMGT TRBV, TRBD and TRBJ reference segments using MiTCR v1.1. Only V-J combinations with frequency above 0.0001, covering 98% to 99.2% of repertoires, were analysed. The TCS score was defined as the ratio of F50 (clonal expansion) to E x V (chaos), calculated using BLOSUM62-based TCRdist between CDR3 peptides within each V-J. Welch's t-statistics and random forest reduced around 510 V-J features to roughly 13, which were used in a naive Bayes classifier (R e1071). The Morisita-Horn index was used to measure how similar the thyroid and blood repertoires were. The public sequencing data were trimmed at Q25 with fastp and processed into clonotypes with MiXCR by TCRdb, which kept only in-frame beta chains. Entries are consolidated by CDR3 protein sequence, retaining the most common genes and DNA. The V and J calls were not made by the authors but by TCRdb's processing. This sample is represented by 450,000 to 700,000 distinct CDR3 sequences; around 45% of them were singletons. 19% of the sample belongs to the ten largest clones.

Germline trimming: 3 bases from V, 6 bases from J; junction bases outside gene matches: 14. The CDR3 sequence holds 17 residues, the cysteine and phenylalanine included. This entry keeps only the CDR3 DNA: 51 bases, framed from base 1. In the germline V gene, CDR1 corresponds to SNHLY and CDR2 to FYNNEI. The TCR sequence derives from an adult woman with Graves' disease, either hyperthyroidism or ophthalmopathy (not recorded which). The sample comprised peripheral blood or thyroid tissue (not recorded which). The chain uses TRBV2 and TRBJ1-5, with TRBD1 matching 7 junction bases. The base sequence is TGTGCCAGCAGTGAGAACAGGGGAGGGGGCACGGGTCAGCCCCAGCATTTT. Its protein is CASSENRGGGTGQPQHF.